The 30 T cell receptor beta chains reported below all come from one sample, sequenced in a study of blood T cells in healthy people across ages (dated by TCRdb to the mid-2010s). To prepare the library, 5' RACE was applied. For sequencing, an Illumina HiSeq 2500 was employed. A second PCR of about 7 to 12 cycles was performed with a sample-barcoded 5' primer and a J-beta primer mix. TCRdb ran its own pipeline on the public reads, namely fastp trimming at Q25 and MiXCR clone calling, and kept in-frame beta chains. Each entry is one CDR3 protein sequence, shown with its most common DNA and genes. This sample is represented by more than 450,000 distinct CDR3 sequences; about a quarter of them were singletons. The ten largest clones represent approximately 3.6% of the sample. Another study also made use of these data, one on T cells of mothers and their children.

The sample comprised blood. The receptors were sampled from a boy aged 2 to 9 in good health.

The chain couples TRBV6-2 or TRBV6-3 to TRBJ1-2; D is perhaps TRBD1 (6 bases). The CDR3 is 15 residues long. CDR1 is MNHEY and CDR2 is SVGEGT in the germline V gene. Trimming cost V 4 bases and J 4 bases, with 16 bases left between them. This CDR3 reads CASSFPQTGSYGYTF. For the CDR3, the DNA is TGTGCCAGCAGTTTTCCCCAGACAGGAAGCTATGGCTACACCTTC.

This chain joins TRBV29-1 and TRBJ2-5; 9 bases agree with TRBD2. Unmatched junction bases numbered 4, after V lost 5 bases and J lost 0 bases. Germline V gene lookup returns CDR1 SQVTM and CDR2 ANQGSEA. This CDR3 is built from 14 residues. The DNA of the CDR3 is TGCAGCGTTCGGCTAGCGGGACACCAAGAGACCCAGTACTTC. Its translation is CSVRLAGHQETQYF.

V usage is TRBV2 and J usage is TRBJ2-2; the D gene could be TRBD1 or TRBD2 (5 bases each). The CDR3 is 15 residues long. V gave up 2 bases and J gave up 4 bases, with 11 bases separating them. CDR1 and CDR2 (germline): SNHLY, FYNNEI. The CDR3 spells CASSEQGVGTGELFF. Here the CDR3 DNA reads TGTGCCAGCAGTGAACAGGGAGTAGGCACCGGGGAGCTGTTTTTT.

This chain connects TRBV6-5 to TRBJ2-7, with a possible D match to TRBD1 (6 bases). V lost 7 bases to trimming and J lost 2 bases, with 15 bases between them. Per the germline V gene, CDR1 is MNHEY and CDR2 is SVGAGI. The CDR3 has 14 residues. CDR3 sequence reads: CASKETGPPYEQYF. The CDR3 DNA reads TGTGCCAGCAAAGAGACAGGCCCACCCTACGAGCAGTACTTC.

The chain carries TRBV7-9 and TRBJ1-4; the D is unclear. V gave up 5 bases and J gave up 0 bases, with 7 bases separating them. Germline CDR1 and CDR2: SEHNR and FQNEAQ (reference sequence). This CDR3 contains 14 residues. Written as DNA, the CDR3 is TGTGCCAGCAGCCAGCTAGCAACTAATGAAAAACTGTTTTTT. Translated: CASSQLATNEKLFF.

J is TRBJ1-2 and V is TRBV29-1; possible D gene TRBD1, 6 bases. CDR3 length equals 15 residues. Deletions cut 3 bases from V and 0 bases from J, with 14 bases between. Germline V gene lookup returns CDR1 SQVTM and CDR2 ANQGSEA. CDR3 sequence (DNA): TGCAGCGTTGAGGGGGGCGCGCGAGCTAACTATGGCTACACCTTC. It specifies CSVEGGARANYGYTF.

This clonotype was found many times. V gene TRBV5-1 combines with J gene TRBJ1-2; D possibly corresponds to TRBD1 (5 bases). There are 12 residues in the CDR3. V shed 4 bases and J shed 7 bases, with 11 bases lying between them. CDR1 and CDR2 (germline): SGHRS, YFSETQ. Here the CDR3 reads CASSPDRGGYTF. Here the CDR3 DNA reads TGCGCCAGCAGCCCCGATAGGGGTGGCTACACCTTC.

V usage is TRBV5-1 and J usage is TRBJ2-7; D assignment may be TRBD1 or TRBD2 (5 bases each). Trimming removed 1 base from V and 3 bases from J, with 14 bases in between. Germline CDR1 reads SGHRS; CDR2 reads YFSETQ. This CDR3 is built from 15 residues. CDR3 residues: CASSLTGTLLYEQYF. The CDR3 coding sequence is TGCGCCAGCAGCTTGACGGGGACGTTACTCTACGAGCAGTACTTC. The entire variable domain, with the rest obtained from reference TRBV5-1 and TRBJ2-7, is as follows: KAGVTQTPRYLIKTRGQQVTLSCSPISGHRSVSWYQQTPGQGLQFLFEYFSETQRNKGNFPGRFSGRQFSNSRSEMNVSTLELGDSALYLCASSLTGTLLYEQYFGPGTRLTVT.

The chain links TRBV19 to TRBJ2-1, with D maybe TRBD1 (5 bases). Trimming cost V 5 bases and J 2 bases, with 10 bases left between them. This CDR3 is 14 amino acids long. CDR1 is LNHDA, CDR2 SQIVND, per germline (reference sequence). The CDR3 sequence is CASSPRQTYNEQFF. CDR3 nucleotide sequence: TGTGCCAGTAGTCCACGACAGACCTACAATGAGCAGTTCTTC.

The gene calls are TRBV29-1 and TRBJ2-1; D perhaps matches TRBD1 (8 bases). This CDR3 has 14 residues. CDR1 SQVTM and CDR2 ANQGSEA come from the germline V gene. Trimming took off 2 bases at V and 8 bases at J, with 16 bases between the two ends. This CDR3 is CSVEYTGGVYEQFF. DNA of the CDR3: TGCAGCGTTGAATACACAGGGGGGGTCTATGAGCAGTTCTTC.

This clonotype was seen many times. This sequence joins TRBV5-1 and TRBJ2-1; 10 bases match TRBD2. V lost 6 bases, J lost 0 bases, and 0 bases stayed unmatched. The CDR3 is made up of 14 amino acids. CDR1 is SGHRS and CDR2 is YFSETQ in the germline V gene. The CDR3 bases are TGCGCCAGCACTAGCGGGAGCTCCTACAATGAGCAGTTCTTC. It translates to CASTSGSSYNEQFF.

The chain combines TRBV12-3 or TRBV12-4 with TRBJ2-2; 10 bases match TRBD1. CDR3 length: 15 residues. V lost 5 bases and J lost 7; bases outside the gene matches: 7. The CDR3 DNA sequence: TGTGCCAGCAGTCGACCGGGACAGGGGTTCGGGGAGCTGTTTTTT. This translates into CASSRPGQGFGELFF.

This clonotype was observed a few times. The chain has TRBV12-3 or TRBV12-4 and TRBJ2-1; D not certain. Trimming took 6 bases from V and 8 from J, leaving 14 bases between them. The CDR3 runs to 13 residues. CDR3 sequence: CASRLTSLDEQFF. CDR3 DNA: TGTGCCAGCAGGCTCACGAGTTTAGATGAGCAGTTCTTC.

The chain joins TRBV29-1 to TRBJ2-3, with 9 bases fitting TRBD2. V lost 6 bases and J lost 4; bases outside the gene matches: 8. The CDR3 is made up of 14 amino acids. Germline CDR1 is SQVTM and CDR2 is ANQGSEA. The CDR3 is CSVQGLARADTQYF. The CDR3, as DNA: TGCAGCGTCCAAGGACTAGCGAGGGCAGATACGCAGTATTTT.

This clonotype has more than one count but fewer than ten. The chain links TRBV10-3 to TRBJ2-2; either TRBD1 or TRBD2 may supply D (6 bases each). The length of the CDR3 is 16 residues. V dropped 2 bases and J dropped 0 bases, with 10 bases sitting between them. CDR1 is ENHRY and CDR2 is SYGVKD in the germline V gene. DNA for the CDR3: TGTGCCATCAGTGAGACGGGGGCCCCGAACACCGGGGAGCTGTTTTTT. It codes for CAISETGAPNTGELFF.

V is TRBV20-1 and J is TRBJ2-3; tentatively, D is TRBD2 (5 bases). V gave up 5 bases and J gave up 6 bases, with 15 bases separating them. Germline lookup yields CDR1 DFQATT and CDR2 SNEGSKA (reference sequence). The CDR3 runs to 13 residues. This CDR3 reads CSARGRVLDTQYF. DNA for the CDR3: TGCAGTGCTCGCGGGCGAGTTTTGGATACGCAGTATTTT.

The V gene is TRBV20-1, the J gene TRBJ1-4, with a tentative D call TRBD1 (5 bases). This CDR3 is 13 amino acids long. The germline V gene has CDR1 DFQATT and CDR2 SNEGSKA (reference sequence). V was shortened by 5 bases and J by 5 bases, with 12 bases between the two germline ends. Here the CDR3 reads CSAPGWGNEKLFF. As DNA, the CDR3 is TGCAGTGCTCCTGGCTGGGGGAATGAAAAACTGTTTTTT.

CDR3 protein: CATSRAHPYGYTF. For the CDR3, the DNA is TGTGCCACCAGCAGAGCACATCCGTATGGCTACACCTTC. The chain has TRBV15 and TRBJ1-2; D gene unclear. This CDR3 region has 13 residues. Germline CDR1 LNHNV, CDR2 YYDKDF (reference sequence). Trimming removed 1 base from V and 5 bases from J, with 8 bases in between.

The chain recombines TRBV27 with TRBJ1-2, with D possibly TRBD1 on 5 matching bases. Germline V lookup: CDR1 MNHEY, CDR2 SMNVEV (reference sequence). The CDR3 is 12 residues long. V lost 2 bases, J lost 8 bases, and 9 bases lay in between. The CDR3 here is CASSLQGKGYTF. The CDR3 bases are TGTGCCAGCAGTTTACAGGGTAAAGGCTACACCTTC.

The rearrangement joins TRBV5-4 to TRBJ2-3, with TRBD2 matching 7 bases. The CDR3 has 16 amino acids. Trimming took 5 bases from V and 3 from J; bases not matched to a gene: 12. Germline V lookup: CDR1 SGHNT, CDR2 YYREEE (reference sequence). The CDR3 here is CASSPLAGLRTDTQYF. CDR3 coding DNA: TGTGCCAGCAGTCCTTTAGCGGGCCTTAGAACAGATACGCAGTATTTT.

The chain joins TRBV7-9 to TRBJ2-5; D is unclear. The better agreement between TRBJ2-1 and the DNA end casts doubt on the J call. The CDR3 has 12 amino acids. Germline CDR1 is SEHNR and CDR2 is FQNEAQ (reference sequence). Written as DNA, the CDR3 is TGTGCCAGCAGCCCCGATAGGTTTGAGCAGTTCTTC. Amino acid sequence: CASSPDRFEQFF.

V usage is TRBV10-3 and J usage is TRBJ1-2; 9 bases line up with TRBD1. The germline CDR1 and CDR2 sequences are ENHRY and SYGVKD. V shed 6 bases and J 4 bases; nucleotides not matched to a gene: 9. The CDR3 consists of 15 residues. CDR3 in amino acids: CAISRDRERGYGYTF. DNA of the CDR3: TGTGCCATCAGCCGGGACAGGGAGCGTGGCTATGGCTACACCTTC.

The chain links TRBV20-1 to TRBJ2-4; no firm D call. The CDR3 is made up of 10 amino acids. Germline CDR1 reads DFQATT; CDR2 reads SNEGSKA (reference sequence). The V end lost 6 bases, the J end lost 4 bases, and 4 bases lay between the germline ends. The CDR3 DNA reads as TGCAGTGCCACTAAAAACATTCAGTACTTC. Translated, it gives CSATKNIQYF.

The chain recombines TRBV6-6 with TRBJ2-5; D possibly uses TRBD1 or TRBD2 (5 bases each). This CDR3 contains 14 residues. The germline V gene has CDR1 MNHNY and CDR2 SVGAGI (reference sequence). V was cut by 6 bases and J by 1 base, with 12 bases left in between. The CDR3, as DNA: TGTGCCAGCAGCGAGGGACCGGGCCAAGAGACCCAGTACTTC. It translates to CASSEGPGQETQYF.

This clonotype was observed a few times. The chain recombines TRBV6-6 with TRBJ1-1; possible D gene TRBD1, 5 bases. This CDR3 contains 11 residues. V was pared by 2 bases and J by 7 bases, with 5 bases between. The V gene's germline CDR1 is MNHNY and CDR2 SVGAGI (reference sequence). CDR3 DNA sequence: TGTGCCAGCAGTTACGACAGTGAAGCTTTCTTT. Translating gives CASSYDSEAFF.

The rearrangement joins TRBV7-9 to TRBJ2-2, with 7 bases that match TRBD2. V trimming: 3 bases; J trimming: 6 bases; junction bases outside the gene matches: 7. CDR3 length equals 15 residues. Germline loops: CDR1 SEHNR, CDR2 FQNEAQ (reference sequence). CDR3 sequence: CASSFMSGGAGELFF. The CDR3 nucleotides read TGTGCCAGCAGCTTCATGTCGGGGGGTGCCGGGGAGCTGTTTTTT.

The chain has TRBV9 and TRBJ2-3; 7 nucleotides line up with TRBD2. CDR3 length: 16 amino acids. J was trimmed by 3 bases and V by 0 bases; bases with no gene match: 7. In germline, CDR1 is SGDLS, CDR2 YYNGEE. The CDR3 here is CASSVDPSGSTDTQYF. The CDR3 bases are TGTGCCAGCAGCGTAGACCCTAGCGGAAGTACAGATACGCAGTATTTT.

Only a few counts were recorded for this clonotype. In DNA form, the CDR3 reads TGTGCCAGCAGCCGGGGACAGGGGTGGGAGACCCAGTACTTC. This sequence encodes CASSRGQGWETQYF. The rearrangement links TRBV5-8 to TRBJ2-5, with 10 nucleotides matching TRBD1. V was pared by 4 bases and J by 5 bases, with 5 bases of the junction left unmatched. This CDR3 contains 14 residues. Germline loops: CDR1 SGHTS, CDR2 YDEGEE.

This clonotype was seen only a few times. The chain combines TRBV20-1 with TRBJ2-1, with unresolved D. Germline lookup yields CDR1 DFQATT and CDR2 SNEGSKA (reference sequence). This CDR3 has 12 amino acids. CDR3 DNA: TGCAGCGGCGCCCATAACCACAATGAGCAGTTCTTC. It codes for CSGAHNHNEQFF.

The chain links TRBV12-3 or TRBV12-4 to TRBJ2-2, with D unclear. The V gene lost 6 bases and the J gene lost 7 bases, with 9 bases spanning the gap. The CDR3 runs 12 residues. CDR3 bases: TGTGCCAGCAGCCGTCCCCTCGGGGAGCTGTTTTTT. Its translation: CASSRPLGELFF.